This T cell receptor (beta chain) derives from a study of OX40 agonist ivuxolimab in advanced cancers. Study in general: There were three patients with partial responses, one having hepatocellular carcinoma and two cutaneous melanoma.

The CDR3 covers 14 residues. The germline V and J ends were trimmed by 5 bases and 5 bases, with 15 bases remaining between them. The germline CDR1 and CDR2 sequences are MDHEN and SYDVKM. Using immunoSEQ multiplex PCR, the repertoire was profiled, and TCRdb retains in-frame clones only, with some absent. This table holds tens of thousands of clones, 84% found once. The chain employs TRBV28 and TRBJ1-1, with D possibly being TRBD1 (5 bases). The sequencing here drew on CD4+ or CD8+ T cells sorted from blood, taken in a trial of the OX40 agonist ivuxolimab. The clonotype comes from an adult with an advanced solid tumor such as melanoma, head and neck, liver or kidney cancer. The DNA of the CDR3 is TGTGCCAGCAGTATGAATCCGAAGGGGACTGAAGCTTTCTTT. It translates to CASSMNPKGTEAFF. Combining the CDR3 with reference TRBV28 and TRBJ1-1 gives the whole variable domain DVKVTQSSRYLVKRTGEKVFLECVQDMDHENMFWYRQDPGLGLRLIYFSYDVKMKEKGDIPEGYSVSREKKERFSLILESASTNQTSMYLCASSMNPKGTEAFFGQGTRLTVV.